These 25 T cell receptor beta chains share one sample of origin, sequenced in a study of T cells in localized non-small cell lung cancer. This table comes from immunoSEQ multiplex PCR, and its TCRdb copy is limited to in-frame clones, with some not included. Among around 2,100 clones listed, roughly 27% were seen once. The sample in question was normal lung tissue next to the tumor, obtained before any cancer treatment. These receptors originate from a female donor over 55 with stage I lung adenocarcinoma.

This clone was detected only once. This chain joins TRBV14 and TRBJ2-4; unclear D gene. The germline V and J ends were trimmed by 4 bases and 3 bases, with 16 bases remaining between them. CDR3 length: 16 residues. In germline, CDR1 is SGHDN, CDR2 FVKESK. The CDR3 DNA is TGTGCCAGCAGCCCCATGTCGGTAGTGGGCAAAAACATTCAGTACTTC. Its translation: CASSPMSVVGKNIQYF.

This clone was found a few times. The chain employs TRBV6-8 and TRBJ2-2, with a weak D call TRBD1 (5 bases). The germline V and J ends were trimmed by 3 bases and 6 bases, with 14 bases remaining between them. Germline CDR1 reads MNHGY; CDR2 reads SAAAGT. The CDR3 is made up of 15 amino acids. This CDR3 reads CASSYLGGQAGELFF. CDR3 nucleotides: TGTGCCAGCAGTTATTTGGGCGGACAAGCCGGGGAGCTGTTTTTT.

This clone has more than one count but fewer than ten. V is TRBV6-8 and J is TRBJ1-2, with a possible D match to TRBD1 (5 bases). The length of the CDR3 is 15 residues. The V end was cut by 4 bases, the J end by 0 bases, with 12 bases between. Germline V gene sequence: CDR1 MNHGY, CDR2 SAAAGT. For the CDR3, the DNA is TGTGCCAGCAGTTCCTCAGGGAAGTCTAACTATGGCTACACCTTC. Translation: CASSSSGKSNYGYTF.

This clone was observed a handful of times. The J gene is TRBJ2-4, the V gene TRBV6-8; TRBD1 might be the D (5 bases). Germline CDR1 and CDR2: MNHGY and SAAAGT. The CDR3 has 14 amino acids. Trimming cost V 5 bases and J 7 bases, with 15 bases left between them. CDR3 in amino acids: CASSQIQVSNIQYF. The DNA of the CDR3 is TGTGCCAGCAGTCAGATACAGGTTTCGAACATTCAGTACTTC.

This sequence joins TRBV11-3 and TRBJ1-2; 7 nucleotides align to TRBD1. The CDR3 runs 14 residues. From germline, CDR1 is SGHNT and CDR2 YENEEA. The V and J ends lost 6 bases and 6 bases, in that order; junction bases with no gene match: 10. The CDR3 coding sequence is TGTGCCAGCAGTCCCGCAGGGGGTCGAGATGGCTACACCTTC. This sequence encodes CASSPAGGRDGYTF.

This clone was detected only a few times. The chain combines TRBV7-5 with TRBJ2-7; the D call TRBD2 from the table was never checked on the DNA. TRBV7-5 is a known pseudogene. This CDR3 is 14 amino acids long. CDR3 sequence: CASSPARTVGEQYF. The CDR3 region has the DNA TGTGCCAGCAGCCCCGCCCGGACTGTGGGAGAGCAGTACTTC.

This chain connects TRBV6-8 to TRBJ1-1; D ambiguous. V dropped 2 bases and J dropped 4 bases, with 14 bases sitting between them. The CDR3 is 15 residues long. Germline V lookup: CDR1 MNHGY, CDR2 SAAAGT. The CDR3 protein is CASSYANPRTTEAFF. The CDR3, as DNA: TGTGCCAGCAGTTACGCTAATCCGAGAACCACTGAAGCTTTCTTT.

This chain links TRBV12-5 with TRBJ2-5; TRBD1 or TRBD2 may be the D gene (5 bases each). CDR1 is LGHNT, CDR2 FRNRAP, per germline. The V end lost 9 bases, the J end lost 5 bases, and 16 bases lay between the germline ends. The CDR3 loop spans 13 amino acids. In nucleotides, the CDR3 is TGTGCTAGCGGGACGGAGGTCGTTGAGACCCAGTACTTC. It codes for CASGTEVVETQYF.

This clone occurred a few times. V usage is TRBV19 and J usage is TRBJ1-5, with a possible D match to TRBD1 (5 bases). There are 13 residues in the CDR3. V lost 3 bases, J lost 5 bases, and 8 bases lay in between. Germline V gene sequence: CDR1 LNHDA, CDR2 SQIVND (reference sequence). The CDR3 coding sequence is TGTGCCAGTAGTATGGGGCGAGATCAGCCCCAGCATTTT. Amino acid sequence: CASSMGRDQPQHF.

The rearrangement joins TRBV11-3 to TRBJ2-7, with no clear D. This CDR3 has 14 residues. Germline CDR1 is SGHNT and CDR2 is YENEEA. V lost 4 bases and J 9 bases, leaving 19 bases between the germline ends. CDR3 amino acids: CASSSTRVEDGQYF. Written as DNA, the CDR3 is TGTGCCAGCAGCTCAACACGGGTGGAAGATGGGCAGTACTTC.

The sample holds a few counts of this clone. DNA of the CDR3: TGTGCCAGCAGTTACCAGCCTAGCGAGAGTCATGAGCAGTTCTTC. Protein sequence: CASSYQPSESHEQFF. The chain combines TRBV6-8 with TRBJ2-1, with TRBD2 as a possible D gene (6 bases). This CDR3 has 15 amino acids. Trimming removed 2 bases from V and 8 bases from J, with 16 bases in between. Germline V gives CDR1 MNHGY, CDR2 SAAAGT.

This clone was recorded a few times. The chain couples TRBV4-1 to TRBJ2-1; D is perhaps TRBD2 (7 bases). The CDR3 loop spans 17 amino acids. Trimming pared 0 bases from V and 8 bases from J, leaving 20 bases between. Germline CDR1 is MGHRA and CDR2 is YSYEKL. Written as DNA, the CDR3 is TGCGCCAGCAGCCAAGATCTGCGGGGGCCTTACTTAGATGAGCAGTTCTTC. Translating gives CASSQDLRGPYLDEQFF.

The rearrangement joins TRBV10-2 to TRBJ2-7, with a tentative D call TRBD1 (6 bases). Germline V gene data show CDR1 as WSHSY and CDR2 as SAAADI. This CDR3 is 15 amino acids long. V gave up 0 bases and J gave up 5 bases, with 14 bases separating them. CDR3 bases: TGCGCCAGCAGTGAGTCGGGTACAGGGCGGCACGAGCAGTACTTC. Translation: CASSESGTGRHEQYF.

This chain joins TRBV28 and TRBJ1-1, with no clear D. The germline CDR1 and CDR2 sequences are MDHEN and SYDVKM. The CDR3 has 15 amino acids. The germline V and J ends were trimmed by 7 bases and 3 bases, with 18 bases remaining between them. The CDR3 is CASIPAPLSDTEAFF. The CDR3 DNA reads as TGTGCCAGCATCCCGGCCCCCCTCTCGGACACTGAAGCTTTCTTT. The whole variable domain, filled in from reference TRBV28 and TRBJ1-1, reads DVKVTQSSRYLVKRTGEKVFLECVQDMDHENMFWYRQDPGLGLRLIYFSYDVKMKEKGDIPEGYSVSREKKERFSLILESASTNQTSMYLCASIPAPLSDTEAFFGQGTRLTVV.

The rearrangement uses TRBV6-8 and TRBJ1-6, with 7 bases fitting TRBD1. CDR1 is MNHGY and CDR2 is SAAAGT in the germline V gene. Trimming took 7 bases from V and 4 from J; bases not matched to a gene: 13. The CDR3 is 17 residues long. CDR3 sequence: CASTRGLPGQYNSPLHF. CDR3 nucleotide sequence: TGTGCCAGCACAAGGGGCCTTCCGGGACAGTATAATTCACCCCTCCACTTT.

CDR3 nucleotide sequence: TGCGCCAGCAGTGACTCCGGGACATACTACCAAGAGACCCAGTACTTC. Its translation is CASSDSGTYYQETQYF. The genes are TRBV10-2 and TRBJ2-5; TRBD1 is a possible D gene (6 bases). The CDR3 extends over 16 amino acids. Germline values: CDR1 WSHSY, CDR2 SAAADI. V lost 3 bases and J 0 bases, leaving 14 bases between the germline ends.

V gene TRBV9 combines with J gene TRBJ1-1; 9 positions match TRBD1. The germline CDR1 and CDR2 sequences are SGDLS and YYNGEE. With V trimmed by 7 bases and J by 5 bases, 9 bases remained unmatched. The CDR3 totals 14 residues. CDR3 protein: CASRLRTGETEAFF. The DNA for the CDR3 is TGTGCCAGCCGCCTAAGGACAGGGGAGACTGAAGCTTTCTTT.

This clone is medium-sized (0.01 to 0.1%). In DNA form, the CDR3 reads TGTGCCAGCAGTCCCCAGGGAGGGGCCAACTATGGCTACACCTTC. This codes for CASSPQGGANYGYTF. The chain is built from TRBV6-8 and TRBJ1-2; a weak D match, TRBD1 (5 bases). The length of the CDR3 is 15 residues. V was shortened by 5 bases and J by 2 bases, with 15 bases between the two germline ends. From germline, CDR1 is MNHGY and CDR2 SAAAGT.

The genes are TRBV12-5 and TRBJ2-1; 10 nucleotides match TRBD1. Germline V gene data show CDR1 as LGHNT and CDR2 as FRNRAP. V shed 1 base, J shed 7 bases, and the junction held 4 bases outside the gene matches. The CDR3 contains 15 residues. This chain's CDR3 is CASGLERTGGNEQFF. The CDR3 region has the DNA TGTGCTAGTGGTTTGGAGAGGACAGGGGGAAATGAGCAGTTCTTC. Full variable domain (rest looked up from reference TRBV12-5 and TRBJ2-1): DARVTQTPRHKVTEMGQEVTMRCQPILGHNTVFWYRQTMMQGLELLAYFRNRAPLDDSGMPKDRFSAEMPDATLATLKIQPSEPRDSAVYFCASGLERTGGNEQFFGPGTRLTVL.

The CDR3, as DNA: TGTGCCAGTAACCGCCTCGGGACAAGGCATAACTATGGCTACACCTTC. It yields the protein CASNRLGTRHNYGYTF. This chain connects TRBV19 to TRBJ1-2, with TRBD1 as a possible D gene (6 bases). The germline V and J ends were trimmed by 7 bases and 1 base, with 19 bases remaining between them. The CDR3 has 16 amino acids. The germline V gene encodes CDR1 LNHDA and CDR2 SQIVND (reference sequence).

This clone has only a few counts. An end of the junction does not agree with germline; a read error may underlie this. V usage is TRBV6-8 and J usage is TRBJ2-1; D might be TRBD1 (6 bases). The CDR3 covers 13 residues. Per the germline V gene, CDR1 is MNHGY and CDR2 is SAAAGT. CDR3 coding DNA: TGTGCCATCAGTATAAACAGGGTCAATGAGCAGTTCTTC. This encodes CAISINRVNEQFF.

The rearrangement joins TRBV19 to TRBJ2-3, with no clear D. V was shortened by 5 bases and J by 3 bases, with 3 bases between the two germline ends. Germline CDR1 LNHDA, CDR2 SQIVND (reference sequence). CDR3 length: 11 amino acids. CDR3 nucleotides: TGTGCCAGTAGTCAAACAGATACGCAGTATTTT. Translated, it gives CASSQTDTQYF.

This clone is labeled medium-sized (0.01 to 0.1%). The rearrangement uses TRBV9 and TRBJ2-3; 10 bases line up with TRBD2. CDR3 length: 13 residues. CDR1 is SGDLS, CDR2 YYNGEE, per germline. V was pared by 5 bases and J by 6 bases, with 3 bases of the junction left unmatched. CDR3 in DNA: TGTGCCAGCAGATCTAGCGGGAGCGATACGCAGTATTTT. As protein: CASRSSGSDTQYF.

This clone is judged medium-sized. V is TRBV11-3 and J is TRBJ2-5; 7 nucleotides agree with TRBD1. Germline V gives CDR1 SGHNT, CDR2 YENEEA. The V and J ends lost 5 bases and 1 base, in that order; junction bases with no gene match: 7. The CDR3 is 15 amino acids. The CDR3 region is CASSPPSGGQETQYF. CDR3 DNA sequence: TGTGCCAGCAGCCCTCCCTCAGGGGGCCAAGAGACCCAGTACTTC.

This clone appeared a few times. The genes are TRBV5-1 and TRBJ2-2; 7 nucleotides align to TRBD2. CDR3 size: 16 residues. Germline CDR1 SGHRS, CDR2 YFSETQ. The V gene end was trimmed by 5 bases and the J gene end by 5 bases; junction bases not matched to a gene: 12. CDR3 DNA sequence: TGCGCCAGCAGTGCTGGGGACGGGGGGAAGACCGGGGAGCTGTTTTTT. Its protein product is CASSAGDGGKTGELFF. The full variable domain, completed using reference TRBV5-1 and TRBJ2-2, is KAGVTQTPRYLIKTRGQQVTLSCSPISGHRSVSWYQQTPGQGLQFLFEYFSETQRNKGNFPGRFSGRQFSNSRSEMNVSTLELGDSALYLCASSAGDGGKTGELFFGEGSRLTVL.